One TCR beta chain is described in this entry. TCRdb keeps only in-frame clones here, not all; method: immunoSEQ multiplex PCR. The table shows roughly 49,000 clones, with roughly 90% occurring only once. The sample originates from a study of T cell changes during pregnancy in multiple sclerosis. This CDR3 has 13 residues. Germline-derived CDR1 and CDR2 are SEHNR and FQNEAQ (reference sequence). V shed 5 bases, J shed 1 base, and the junction held 1 base outside the gene matches. This sequence originates from a female donor in good health, enrolled as a control in a pregnancy study. The chain has TRBV7-9 and TRBJ2-5; 7 bases are shared with TRBD1. The source material was peripheral blood, sampled in the first trimester of pregnancy. The CDR3 is CASSHRGQETQYF. CDR3 coding DNA: TGTGCCAGCAGCCACAGGGGCCAAGAGACCCAGTACTTC.